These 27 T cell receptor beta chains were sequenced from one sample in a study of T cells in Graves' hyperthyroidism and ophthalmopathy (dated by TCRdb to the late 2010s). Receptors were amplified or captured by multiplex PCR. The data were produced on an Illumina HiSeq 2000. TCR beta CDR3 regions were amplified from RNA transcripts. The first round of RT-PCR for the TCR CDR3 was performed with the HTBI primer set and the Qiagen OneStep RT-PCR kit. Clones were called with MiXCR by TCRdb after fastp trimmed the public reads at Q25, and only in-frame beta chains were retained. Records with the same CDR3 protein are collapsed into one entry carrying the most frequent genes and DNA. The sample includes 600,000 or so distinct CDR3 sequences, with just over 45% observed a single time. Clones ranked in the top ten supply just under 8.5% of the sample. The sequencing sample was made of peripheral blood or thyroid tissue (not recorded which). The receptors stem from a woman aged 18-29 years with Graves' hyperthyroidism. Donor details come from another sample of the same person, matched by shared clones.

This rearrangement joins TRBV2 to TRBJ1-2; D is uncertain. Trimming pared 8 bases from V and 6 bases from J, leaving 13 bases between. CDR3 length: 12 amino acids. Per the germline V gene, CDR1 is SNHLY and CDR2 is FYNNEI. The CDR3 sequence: CASHAAGDGYTF. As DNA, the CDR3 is TGTGCCAGCCATGCCGCCGGGGATGGCTACACCTTC.

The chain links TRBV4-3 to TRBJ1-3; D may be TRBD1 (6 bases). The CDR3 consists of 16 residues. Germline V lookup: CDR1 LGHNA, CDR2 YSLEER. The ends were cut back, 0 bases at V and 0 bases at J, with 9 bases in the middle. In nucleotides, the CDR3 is TGCGCCAGCAGCCAAGATGGGGGCACCTCTGGAAACACCATATATTTT. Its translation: CASSQDGGTSGNTIYF.

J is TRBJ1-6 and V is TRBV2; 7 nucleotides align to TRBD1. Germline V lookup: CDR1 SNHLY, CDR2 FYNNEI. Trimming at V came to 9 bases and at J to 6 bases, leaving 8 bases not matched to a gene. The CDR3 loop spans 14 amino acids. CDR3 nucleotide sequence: TGTGCCAGTGCGATTGGGGACAGTAATTCACCCCTCCACTTT. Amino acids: CASAIGDSNSPLHF.

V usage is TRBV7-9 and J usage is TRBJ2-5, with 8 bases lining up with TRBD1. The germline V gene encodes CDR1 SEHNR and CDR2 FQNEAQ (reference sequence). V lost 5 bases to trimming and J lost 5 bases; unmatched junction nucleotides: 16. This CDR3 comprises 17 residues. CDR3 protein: CASSVEGLGTGGETQYF. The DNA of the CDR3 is TGTGCCAGCAGCGTAGAGGGCCTCGGGACAGGCGGCGAGACCCAGTACTTC.

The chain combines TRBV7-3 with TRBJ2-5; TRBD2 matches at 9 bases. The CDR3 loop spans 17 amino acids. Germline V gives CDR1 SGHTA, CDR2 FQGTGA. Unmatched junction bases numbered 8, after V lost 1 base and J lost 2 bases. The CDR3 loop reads CASSLIVSGSLQETQYF. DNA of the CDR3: TGTGCCAGCAGCTTAATTGTTAGCGGGAGCCTTCAAGAGACCCAGTACTTC.

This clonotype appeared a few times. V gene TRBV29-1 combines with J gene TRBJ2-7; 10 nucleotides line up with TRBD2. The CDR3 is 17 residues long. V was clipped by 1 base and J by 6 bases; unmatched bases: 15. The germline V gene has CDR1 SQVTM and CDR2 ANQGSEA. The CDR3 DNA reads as TGCAGCGTTGAAGTTTTACCCCAAGCGGGAGGGCCACCCGAGCAGTACTTC. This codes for CSVEVLPQAGGPPEQYF.

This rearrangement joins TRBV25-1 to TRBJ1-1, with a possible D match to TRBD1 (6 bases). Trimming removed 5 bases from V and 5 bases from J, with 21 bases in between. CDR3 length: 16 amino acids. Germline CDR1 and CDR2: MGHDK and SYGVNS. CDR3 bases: TGTGCCAGCAGTAACACAGGGTCCGTCGAGCGGACTGAAGCTTTCTTT. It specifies CASSNTGSVERTEAFF.

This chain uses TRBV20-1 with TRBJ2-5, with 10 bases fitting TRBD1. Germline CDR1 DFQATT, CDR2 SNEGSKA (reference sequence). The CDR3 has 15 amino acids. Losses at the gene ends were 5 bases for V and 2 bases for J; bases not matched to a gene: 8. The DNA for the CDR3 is TGCAGTGCTGGACCTAGGGACAGGGGACAAGAGACCCAGTACTTC. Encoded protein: CSAGPRDRGQETQYF.

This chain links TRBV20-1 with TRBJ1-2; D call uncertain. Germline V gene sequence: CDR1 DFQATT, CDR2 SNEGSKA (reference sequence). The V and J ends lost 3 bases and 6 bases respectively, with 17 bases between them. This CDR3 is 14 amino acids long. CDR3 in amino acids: CSASIGSLVDGYTF. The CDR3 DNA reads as TGCAGTGCTAGCATAGGGTCTTTGGTGGATGGCTACACCTTC.

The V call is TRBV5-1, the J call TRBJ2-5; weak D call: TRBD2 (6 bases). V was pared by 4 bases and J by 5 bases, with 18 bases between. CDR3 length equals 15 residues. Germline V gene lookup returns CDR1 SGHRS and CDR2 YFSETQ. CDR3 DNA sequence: TGCGCCAGCAGCCAGGGATCCGGGAGCTTTGAGACCCAGTACTTC. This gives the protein CASSQGSGSFETQYF.

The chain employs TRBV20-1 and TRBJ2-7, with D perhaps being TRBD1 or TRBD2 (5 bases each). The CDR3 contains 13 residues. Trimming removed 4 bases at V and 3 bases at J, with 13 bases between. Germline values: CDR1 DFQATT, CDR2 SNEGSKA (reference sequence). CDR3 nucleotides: TGCAGTGCTACCCCCCCAGGGAGCTACGAGCAGTACTTC. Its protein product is CSATPPGSYEQYF.

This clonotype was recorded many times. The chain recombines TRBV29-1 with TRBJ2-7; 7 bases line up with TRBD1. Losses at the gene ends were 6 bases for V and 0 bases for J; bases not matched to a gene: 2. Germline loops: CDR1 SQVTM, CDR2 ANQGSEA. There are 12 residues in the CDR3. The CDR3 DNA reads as TGCAGCGTGGGACAGTCCTCCTACGAGCAGTACTTC. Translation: CSVGQSSYEQYF.

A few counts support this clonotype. CDR3 loop: CAGRQGLSNQPQHF. DNA of the CDR3: TGTGCCGGCAGACAGGGTTTAAGCAATCAGCCCCAGCATTTT. The rearrangement links TRBV24-1 to TRBJ1-5; TRBD1 agrees at 7 bases. Per germline, CDR1 KGHDR and CDR2 SFDVKD. The CDR3 consists of 14 residues. V lost 12 bases and J lost 1; bases outside the gene matches: 8.

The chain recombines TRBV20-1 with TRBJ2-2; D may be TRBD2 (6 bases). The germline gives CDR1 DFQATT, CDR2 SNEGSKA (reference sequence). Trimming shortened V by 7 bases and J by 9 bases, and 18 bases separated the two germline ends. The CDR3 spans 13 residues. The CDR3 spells CSVPRENSRELFF. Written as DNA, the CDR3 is TGCAGTGTGCCGCGGGAAAATAGTAGGGAGCTGTTTTTT.

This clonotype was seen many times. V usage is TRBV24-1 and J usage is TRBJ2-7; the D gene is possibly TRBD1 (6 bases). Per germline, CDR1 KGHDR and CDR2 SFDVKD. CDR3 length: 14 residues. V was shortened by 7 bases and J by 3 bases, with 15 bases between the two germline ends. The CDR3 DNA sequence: TGTGCCACCAGCACCGGGACAAACTACTACGAGCAGTACTTC. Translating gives CATSTGTNYYEQYF.

The CDR3 nucleotides are TGTGCCAGCAGCCGTTGGGGTGCAGGGACCTACGAGCAGTACTTC. Its protein product is CASSRWGAGTYEQYF. The V and J genes are TRBV5-8 and TRBJ2-7; the D gene is possibly TRBD1 (5 bases). V was shortened by 4 bases and J by 2 bases, with 16 bases between the two germline ends. This CDR3 spans 15 amino acids. The V gene's germline CDR1 is SGHTS and CDR2 YDEGEE.

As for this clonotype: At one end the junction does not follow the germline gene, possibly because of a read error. This chain's CDR3 is CASSYGGGNYDYTF. The CDR3 region has the DNA TGTGCCAGCAGTTACGGAGGCGGGAACTATGACTACACCTTC. The chain is built from TRBV25-1 and TRBJ1-2; D not certain. The CDR3 runs to 14 residues. Germline V CDR1 and CDR2: MGHDK, SYGVNS.

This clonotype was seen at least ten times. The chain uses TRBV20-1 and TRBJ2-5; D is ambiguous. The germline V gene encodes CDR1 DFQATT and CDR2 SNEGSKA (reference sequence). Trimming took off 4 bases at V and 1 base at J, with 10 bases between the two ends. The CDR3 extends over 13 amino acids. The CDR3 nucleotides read TGCAGTGCTACCGGCCCATTCCAAGAGACCCAGTACTTC. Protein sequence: CSATGPFQETQYF.

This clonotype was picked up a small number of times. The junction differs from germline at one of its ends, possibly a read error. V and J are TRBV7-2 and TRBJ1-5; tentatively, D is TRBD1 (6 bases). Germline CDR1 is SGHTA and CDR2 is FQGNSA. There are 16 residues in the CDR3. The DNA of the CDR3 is TGCGCCAGCAGCCAAGTTTCAGGGGCGGGCAATCAGCCCCAGCATTTT. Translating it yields CASSQVSGAGNQPQHF.

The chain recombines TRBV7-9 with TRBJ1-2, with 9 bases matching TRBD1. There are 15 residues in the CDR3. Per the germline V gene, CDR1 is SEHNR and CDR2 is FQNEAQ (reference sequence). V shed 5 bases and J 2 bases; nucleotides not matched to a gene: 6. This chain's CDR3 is CASSRLGQGNYGYTF. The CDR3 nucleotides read TGTGCCAGCAGCCGCCTGGGACAGGGAAACTATGGCTACACCTTC.

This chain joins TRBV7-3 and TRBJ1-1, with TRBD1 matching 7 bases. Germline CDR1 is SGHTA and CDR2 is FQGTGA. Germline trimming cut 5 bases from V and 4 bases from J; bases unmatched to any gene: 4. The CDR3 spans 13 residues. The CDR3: CASSQTGITEAFF. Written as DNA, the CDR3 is TGTGCCAGCAGCCAGACAGGGATCACTGAAGCTTTCTTT.

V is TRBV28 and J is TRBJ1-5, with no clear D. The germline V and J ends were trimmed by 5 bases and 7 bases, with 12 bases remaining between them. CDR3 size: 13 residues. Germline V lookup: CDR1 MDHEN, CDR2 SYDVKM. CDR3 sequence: CASSPTASQPQHF. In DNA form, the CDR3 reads TGTGCCAGCAGTCCCACAGCATCACAGCCCCAGCATTTT. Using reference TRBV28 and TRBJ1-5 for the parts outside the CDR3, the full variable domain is DVKVTQSSRYLVKRTGEKVFLECVQDMDHENMFWYRQDPGLGLRLIYFSYDVKMKEKGDIPEGYSVSREKKERFSLILESASTNQTSMYLCASSPTASQPQHFGDGTRLSIL.

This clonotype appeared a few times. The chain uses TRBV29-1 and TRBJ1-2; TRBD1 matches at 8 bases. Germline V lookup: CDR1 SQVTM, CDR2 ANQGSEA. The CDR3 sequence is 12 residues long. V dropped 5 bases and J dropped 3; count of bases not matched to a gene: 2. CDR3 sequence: CSVTTGDYGYTF. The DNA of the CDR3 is TGCAGCGTTACGACAGGGGACTATGGCTACACCTTC.

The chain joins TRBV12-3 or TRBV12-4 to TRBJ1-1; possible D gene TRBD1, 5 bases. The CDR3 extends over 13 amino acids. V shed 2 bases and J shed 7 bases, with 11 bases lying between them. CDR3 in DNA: TGTGCCAGCAGTTTAAGGGGCTCGGGTGAAGCTTTCTTT. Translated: CASSLRGSGEAFF.

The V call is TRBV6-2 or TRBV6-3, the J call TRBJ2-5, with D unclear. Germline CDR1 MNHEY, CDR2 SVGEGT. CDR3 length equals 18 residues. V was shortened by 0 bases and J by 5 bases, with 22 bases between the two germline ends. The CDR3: CASSYSMVLGSTLETQYF. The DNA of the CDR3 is TGTGCCAGCAGTTACTCGATGGTTCTGGGCTCGACCTTGGAGACCCAGTACTTC.

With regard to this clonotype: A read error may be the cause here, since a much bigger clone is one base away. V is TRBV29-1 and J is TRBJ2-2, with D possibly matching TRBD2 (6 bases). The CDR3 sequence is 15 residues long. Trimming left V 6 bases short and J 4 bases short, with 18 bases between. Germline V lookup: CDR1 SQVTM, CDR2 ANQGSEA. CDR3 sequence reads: CSVLGGVGGTGELFF. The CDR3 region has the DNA TGCAGCGTCCTGGGGGGTGTCGGAGGCACCGGGGAGCTGTTTTTT.

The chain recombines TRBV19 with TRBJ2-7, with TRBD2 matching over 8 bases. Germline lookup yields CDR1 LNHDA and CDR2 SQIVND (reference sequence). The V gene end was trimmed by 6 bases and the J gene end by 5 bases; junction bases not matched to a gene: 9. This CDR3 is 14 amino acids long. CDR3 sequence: CASSYSGMGNEQYF. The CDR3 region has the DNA TGTGCCAGTAGCTATAGCGGGATGGGGAACGAGCAGTACTTC.